These 27 T cell receptor beta chains were sequenced from one sample in a study of CD8 T cells in Susac syndrome. Roughly 0.5 to 1 ug RNA was reverse transcribed with random hexamers. In TCRdb, the immunoSEQ multiplex PCR reads were re-called with MiXCR into one record per CDR3 protein. This sample has around 110,000 distinct CDR3 sequences, with roughly 94% found just once. Sequencing was performed on CD8+ T cells from PBMCs. These receptors were taken from a human donor with Susac syndrome.

This chain uses TRBV20-1 with TRBJ1-6; 10 bases are a match to TRBD1. The junction had 4 bases not matched to a gene; V was cut back by 4 bases and J by 7 bases. CDR1 is DFQATT and CDR2 is SNEGSKA in the germline V gene (reference sequence). There are 14 residues in the CDR3. The CDR3 nucleotides are TGCAGTGCTACGACAGGGGGCGCGAATTCACCCCTCCACTTT. Its protein is CSATTGGANSPLHF.

This clonotype came up once. The V gene is TRBV7-9, the J gene TRBJ1-6; D uncertain. Germline V CDR1 and CDR2: SEHNR, FQNEAQ (reference sequence). Trimming stripped 3 bases from V and 9 bases from J, with 15 bases between. The CDR3 contains 15 residues. The CDR3 nucleotides read TGTGCCAGCAGCTTGGAACCTGAACTAGTTTCACCCCTCCACTTT. It encodes CASSLEPELVSPLHF.

The chain recombines TRBV20-1 with TRBJ2-1; 14 nucleotides align to TRBD2. Unmatched junction bases numbered 8, after V lost 7 bases and J lost 0 bases. The germline CDR1 and CDR2 sequences are DFQATT and SNEGSKA (reference sequence). This CDR3 is 17 amino acids long. In DNA, the CDR3 is TGCAGTGTCCCGGGACTAGCGGGGGAGAGCTCCTACAATGAGCAGTTCTTC. Amino acid sequence: CSVPGLAGESSYNEQFF.

The chain combines TRBV7-8 with TRBJ2-7; weak D call: TRBD1 (5 bases). From germline, CDR1 is SGHVS and CDR2 FQNEAQ. This CDR3 is 14 amino acids long. V lost 1 base and J 4 bases, leaving 11 bases between the germline ends. The CDR3 sequence: CASSLEAGKYEQYF. The DNA of the CDR3 is TGTGCCAGCAGCTTAGAGGCAGGGAAGTACGAGCAGTACTTC.

As DNA, the CDR3 is TGCAGCGGCGGACAGGGCTATGAGGGCTACACCTTC. Translation: CSGGQGYEGYTF. The V gene is TRBV29-1, the J gene TRBJ1-2, with TRBD1 matching over 8 bases. This CDR3 is 12 amino acids long. V lost 7 bases and J lost 8; bases outside the gene matches: 9. Germline V gene data show CDR1 as SQVTM and CDR2 as ANQGSEA. The full variable domain, with the rest looked up from reference TRBV29-1 and TRBJ1-2, is SAVISQKPSRDICQRGTSLTIQCQVDSQVTMMFWYRQQPGQSLTLIATANQGSEATYESGFVIDKFPISRPNLTFSTLTVSNMSPEDSSIYLCSGGQGYEGYTFGSGTRLTVV.

The count of this clonotype is one. In DNA, the CDR3 is TGTGCCAGCAGTAACCCCGACAGTTCGAGCTACACCTTC. Translating gives CASSNPDSSSYTF. The chain joins TRBV6-2 or TRBV6-3 to TRBJ1-2, with D possibly being TRBD1 (5 bases). This CDR3 contains 13 residues. Germline V gene lookup returns CDR1 MNHEY and CDR2 SVGEGT. V lost 5 bases, J lost 9 bases, and 16 bases lay in between.

This chain links TRBV7-6 with TRBJ2-5, with D possibly called TRBD1 or TRBD2 (6 bases each). Germline V gene lookup returns CDR1 SGHVS and CDR2 FNYEAQ. V shed 0 bases and J shed 4 bases, with 12 bases lying between them. The CDR3 extends over 15 amino acids. This chain's CDR3 is CASSLAPGARETQYF. DNA of the CDR3: TGTGCCAGCAGCTTAGCGCCGGGGGCCCGAGAGACCCAGTACTTC.

The J gene is TRBJ2-7, the V gene TRBV4-3; D remains unclear. This CDR3 spans 16 amino acids. Germline V gene data show CDR1 as LGHNA and CDR2 as YSLEER. V was cut by 0 bases and J by 3 bases, with 15 bases left in between. CDR3 amino acids: CASSQDHGNSFYEQYF. CDR3 sequence (DNA): TGCGCCAGCAGCCAAGATCATGGTAACAGTTTCTACGAGCAGTACTTC.

V gene TRBV9 combines with J gene TRBJ1-1; D unresolved. Trimming shortened V by 2 bases and J by 10 bases, and 15 bases separated the two germline ends. The CDR3 runs to 13 residues. CDR1 is SGDLS and CDR2 is YYNGEE in the germline V gene. CDR3 region: CASSVWETDAAFF. The DNA for the CDR3 is TGTGCCAGCAGCGTGTGGGAGACGGACGCAGCTTTCTTT.

The V and J genes are TRBV12-3 or TRBV12-4 and TRBJ1-1; TRBD1 agrees at 8 bases. Germline trimming cut 2 bases from V and 5 bases from J; bases unmatched to any gene: 10. This CDR3 has 16 residues. This CDR3 is CASSLSGQGARTEAFF. The CDR3, as DNA: TGTGCCAGCAGTTTATCCGGGCAGGGGGCAAGGACTGAAGCTTTCTTT.

The chain joins TRBV4-1 to TRBJ2-3; D perhaps matches TRBD2 (6 bases). In germline, CDR1 is MGHRA, CDR2 YSYEKL. This CDR3 spans 18 amino acids. V was pared by 0 bases and J by 4 bases, with 20 bases between. CDR3 in amino acids: CASSQESLNAGRADTQYF. CDR3 sequence (DNA): TGCGCCAGCAGCCAAGAGTCTCTGAACGCGGGAAGGGCAGATACGCAGTATTTT.

The chain uses TRBV12-3 or TRBV12-4 and TRBJ2-1, with D possibly called TRBD1 or TRBD2 (6 bases each). The CDR3 runs to 16 residues. V lost 3 bases and J lost 1, with 13 bases in between. The chain's CDR3 is CASSLRGARSYNEQFF. As DNA, the CDR3 is TGTGCCAGCAGTTTGAGGGGGGCCAGATCCTACAATGAGCAGTTCTTC.

This clonotype has only one observation. The J gene is TRBJ1-2, the V gene TRBV7-3, with D possibly matching TRBD1 (5 bases). The CDR3 is 13 amino acids. V gave up 7 bases and J gave up 9 bases, with 18 bases separating them. Germline V gives CDR1 SGHTA, CDR2 FQGTGA. The CDR3 region has the DNA TGTGCCAGCAAGTCACAGGAAGGGGTGAGCTACACCTTC. This gives the protein CASKSQEGVSYTF. The full variable domain, with the rest looked up from reference TRBV7-3 and TRBJ1-2, is GAGVSQTPSNKVTEKGKYVELRCDPISGHTALYWYRQSLGQGPEFLIYFQGTGAADDSGLPNDRFFAVRPEGSVSTLKIQRTERGDSAVYLCASKSQEGVSYTFGSGTRLTVV.

This sequence joins TRBV27 and TRBJ2-1; D not certain. There are 12 residues in the CDR3. The germline CDR1 and CDR2 sequences are MNHEY and SMNVEV (reference sequence). CDR3 protein: CGVGGPYNEQFF. In nucleotides, the CDR3 is TGTGGCGTGGGCGGTCCCTACAATGAGCAGTTCTTC.

This sequence joins TRBV24-1 and TRBJ2-3; TRBD2 agrees at 12 bases. The CDR3 has 18 residues. Germline CDR1 and CDR2: KGHDR and SFDVKD. J gave up 6 bases and V 6 bases, and 15 bases lay outside the gene matches. CDR3 nucleotide sequence: TGTGCCACCAGTCCCAGGGGAGCTAGCGGGGGGGCCCGGGATACGCAGTATTTT. Translated: CATSPRGASGGARDTQYF.

This chain connects TRBV5-6 to TRBJ2-7; a weak D match, TRBD1 (5 bases). The V gene lost 4 bases and the J gene lost 5 bases, with 16 bases spanning the gap. The length of the CDR3 is 14 residues. The germline V gene has CDR1 SGHDT and CDR2 YYEEEE. The CDR3 nucleotides are TGTGCCAGCAGCCCCCAAGGGGTGGTAAACGAGCAGTACTTC. It translates to CASSPQGVVNEQYF.

Only a few counts were recorded for this clonotype. The rearrangement joins TRBV4-2 to TRBJ2-1; perhaps TRBD2 as D (6 bases). Germline CDR1 LGHNA, CDR2 YNFKEQ. V dropped 6 bases and J dropped 7 bases, with 19 bases sitting between them. This CDR3 contains 15 residues. Here the CDR3 DNA reads TGTGCCAGCAGTCACTCCCTACCGGGAGTAAATGAGCAGTTCTTC. It yields the protein CASSHSLPGVNEQFF.

The chain combines TRBV15 with TRBJ2-5; TRBD2 aligns across 8 bases. The junction had 7 bases not matched to a gene; V was cut back by 3 bases and J by 7 bases. This CDR3 region has 14 residues. Germline CDR1 LNHNV, CDR2 YYDKDF (reference sequence). CDR3 sequence: CATSSISGDGTQYF. The CDR3 nucleotides are TGTGCCACCAGCAGTATTAGCGGGGATGGGACCCAGTACTTC.

The V gene is TRBV9, the J gene TRBJ2-3; the match to TRBD2 covers 7 bases. The trim removed 4 bases at V and 2 bases at J, leaving 4 bases unmatched. Germline V CDR1 and CDR2: SGDLS, YYNGEE. The CDR3 is made up of 14 amino acids. CDR3 DNA sequence: TGTGCCAGCAGCAGGGGAGGGTCCACAGATACGCAGTATTTT. It is translated as CASSRGGSTDTQYF. Full variable domain (rest looked up from reference TRBV9 and TRBJ2-3): DSGVTQTPKHLITATGQRVTLRCSPRSGDLSVYWYQQSLDQGLQFLIQYYNGEERAKGNILERFSAQQFPDLHSELNLSSLELGDSALYFCASSRGGSTDTQYFGPGTRLTVL.

This chain links TRBV5-1 with TRBJ1-3, with TRBD1 matching 7 bases. Looked up from germline, CDR1 is SGHRS and CDR2 is YFSETQ. The trim removed 0 bases at V and 4 bases at J, leaving 4 bases unmatched. The CDR3 is 15 residues long. The CDR3 loop reads CASSLEGAAGNTIYF. DNA of the CDR3: TGCGCCAGCAGCTTGGAGGGGGCGGCAGGAAACACCATATATTTT.

This chain joins TRBV4-1 and TRBJ1-1; possibly TRBD1 for D (6 bases). Germline lookup yields CDR1 MGHRA and CDR2 YSYEKL. V shed 3 bases and J shed 5 bases, with 13 bases lying between them. This CDR3 comprises 14 residues. The CDR3 DNA sequence: TGCGCCAGCAGCCACCTACAGGGTTCGACTGAAGCTTTCTTT. This gives the protein CASSHLQGSTEAFF.

The chain couples TRBV7-8 to TRBJ2-1; D is possibly TRBD1 (5 bases). V gave up 5 bases and J gave up 13 bases, with 12 bases separating them. Germline V gene lookup returns CDR1 SGHVS and CDR2 FQNEAQ. CDR3 size: 11 residues. CDR3 amino acids: CASSQGDSQFF. CDR3 in DNA: TGTGCCAGCAGCCAAGGAGACAGTCAGTTCTTC.

The chain couples TRBV4-3 to TRBJ2-7; D remains ambiguous. The V and J ends lost 0 bases and 1 base respectively, with 10 bases between them. Germline CDR1 and CDR2: LGHNA and YSLEER. CDR3 length: 15 amino acids. This CDR3 is CASSQDRSGSYEQYF. The CDR3 nucleotides read TGCGCCAGCAGCCAAGATCGATCAGGATCCTACGAGCAGTACTTC.

The V and J genes are TRBV25-1 and TRBJ1-5; D call uncertain. Trimming left V 6 bases short and J 4 bases short, with 13 bases between. CDR3 length: 14 amino acids. Germline CDR1 and CDR2: MGHDK and SYGVNS. The CDR3, as DNA: TGTGCCAGCAGGAGTGCGGAGTGGAATCAGCCCCAGCATTTT. Protein sequence: CASRSAEWNQPQHF.

The chain recombines TRBV14 with TRBJ2-1; a weak D match, TRBD1 (6 bases). Germline loops: CDR1 SGHDN, CDR2 FVKESK. V shed 0 bases and J shed 9 bases, with 15 bases lying between them. This CDR3 is built from 15 residues. The CDR3 is CASSQDWTALGEQFF. CDR3 coding DNA: TGTGCCAGCAGCCAAGATTGGACAGCTTTGGGTGAGCAGTTCTTC. The whole variable domain, remainder taken from reference TRBV14 and TRBJ2-1, is EAGVTQFPSHSVIEKGQTVTLRCDPISGHDNLYWYRRVMGKEIKFLLHFVKESKQDESGMPNNRFLAERTGGTYSTLKVQPAELEDSGVYFCASSQDWTALGEQFFGPGTRLTVL.

This clonotype was seen a few times. CDR3 bases: TGTGCCAGCAGCTTAGGGGTTGGCACTGAAGCTTTCTTT. This gives the protein CASSLGVGTEAFF. The J gene is TRBJ1-1, the V gene TRBV7-6, with D uncertain. CDR1 and CDR2 (germline): SGHVS, FNYEAQ. The CDR3 covers 13 residues. Trimming removed 1 base from V and 4 bases from J, with 7 bases in between. The full variable domain, with the rest looked up from reference TRBV7-6 and TRBJ1-1, is GAGVSQSPRYKVTKRGQDVALRCDPISGHVSLYWYRQALGQGPEFLTYFNYEAQQDKSGLPNDRFSAERPEGSISTLTIQRTEQRDSAMYRCASSLGVGTEAFFGQGTRLTVV.

The chain recombines TRBV5-1 with TRBJ2-5, with 7 bases lining up with TRBD1. J was trimmed by 0 bases and V by 0 bases; bases with no gene match: 14. The CDR3 runs to 19 residues. The V gene's germline CDR1 is SGHRS and CDR2 YFSETQ. The CDR3 DNA follows: TGCGCCAGCAGCTTGGGTGCCGGGACAGAGAACCCGTACCAAGAGACCCAGTACTTC. Encoded protein: CASSLGAGTENPYQETQYF.